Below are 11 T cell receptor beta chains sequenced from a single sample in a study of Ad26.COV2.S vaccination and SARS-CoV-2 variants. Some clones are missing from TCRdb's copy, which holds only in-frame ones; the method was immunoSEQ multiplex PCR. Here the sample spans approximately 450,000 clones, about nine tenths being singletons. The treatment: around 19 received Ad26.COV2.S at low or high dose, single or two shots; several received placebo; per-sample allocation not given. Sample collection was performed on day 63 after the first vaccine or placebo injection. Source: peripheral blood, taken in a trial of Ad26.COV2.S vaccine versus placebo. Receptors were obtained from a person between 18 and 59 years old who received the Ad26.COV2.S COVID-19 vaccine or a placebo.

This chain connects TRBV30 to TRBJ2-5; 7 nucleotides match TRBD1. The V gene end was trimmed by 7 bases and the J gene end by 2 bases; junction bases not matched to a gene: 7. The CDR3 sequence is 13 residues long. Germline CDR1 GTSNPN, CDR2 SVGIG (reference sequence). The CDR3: CASHLTGQETQYF. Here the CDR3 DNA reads TGTGCCTCCCACCTGACAGGGCAAGAGACCCAGTACTTC.

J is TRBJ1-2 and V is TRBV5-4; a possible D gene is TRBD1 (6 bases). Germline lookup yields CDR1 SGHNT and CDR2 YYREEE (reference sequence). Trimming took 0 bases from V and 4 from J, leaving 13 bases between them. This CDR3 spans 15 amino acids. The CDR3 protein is CASSLEGGYGYGYTF. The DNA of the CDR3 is TGTGCCAGCAGCTTGGAAGGGGGTTACGGCTATGGCTACACCTTC.

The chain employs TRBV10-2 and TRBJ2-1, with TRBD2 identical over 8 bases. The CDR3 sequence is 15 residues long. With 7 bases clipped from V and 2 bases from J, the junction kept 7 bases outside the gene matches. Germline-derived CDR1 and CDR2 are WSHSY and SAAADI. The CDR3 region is CASTGSGSPYNEQFF. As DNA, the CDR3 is TGCGCCAGCACGGGAAGCGGGAGCCCCTACAATGAGCAGTTCTTC.

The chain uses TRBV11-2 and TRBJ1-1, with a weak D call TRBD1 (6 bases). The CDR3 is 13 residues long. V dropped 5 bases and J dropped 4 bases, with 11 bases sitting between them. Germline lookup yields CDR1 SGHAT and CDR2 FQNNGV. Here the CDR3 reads CASSTQGSTEAFF. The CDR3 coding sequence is TGTGCCAGCAGCACACAGGGTAGCACTGAAGCTTTCTTT. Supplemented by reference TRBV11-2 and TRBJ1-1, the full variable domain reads EAGVAQSPRYKIIEKRQSVAFWCNPISGHATLYWYQQILGQGPKLLIQFQNNGVVDDSQLPKDRFSAERLKGVDSTLKIQPAKLEDSAVYLCASSTQGSTEAFFGQGTRLTVV.

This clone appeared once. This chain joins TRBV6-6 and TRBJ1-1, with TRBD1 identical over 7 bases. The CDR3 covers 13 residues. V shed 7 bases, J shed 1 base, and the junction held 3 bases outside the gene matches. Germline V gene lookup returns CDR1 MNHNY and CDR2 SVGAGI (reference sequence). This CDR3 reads CASTQGGNTEAFF. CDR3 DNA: TGTGCCAGCACCCAGGGGGGGAACACTGAAGCTTTCTTT.

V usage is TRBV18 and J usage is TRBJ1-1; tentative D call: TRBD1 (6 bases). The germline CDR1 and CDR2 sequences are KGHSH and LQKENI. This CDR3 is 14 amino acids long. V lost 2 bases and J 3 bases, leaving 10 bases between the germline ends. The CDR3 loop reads CASSPGGADTEAFF. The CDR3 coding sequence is TGTGCCAGCTCACCAGGGGGCGCGGACACTGAAGCTTTCTTT.

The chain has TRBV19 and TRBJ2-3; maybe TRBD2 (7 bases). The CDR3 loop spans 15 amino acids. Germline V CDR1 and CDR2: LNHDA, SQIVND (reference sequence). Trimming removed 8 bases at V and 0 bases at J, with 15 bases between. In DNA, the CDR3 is TGTGCCAGTGGGGGGGCTAGCGTGAGCACAGATACGCAGTATTTT. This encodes CASGGASVSTDTQYF.

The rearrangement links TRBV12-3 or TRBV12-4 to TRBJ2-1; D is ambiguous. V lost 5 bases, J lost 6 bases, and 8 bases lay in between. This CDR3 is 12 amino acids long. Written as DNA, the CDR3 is TGTGCCAGCAGTACCGCTAGCAATGAGCAGTTCTTC. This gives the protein CASSTASNEQFF.

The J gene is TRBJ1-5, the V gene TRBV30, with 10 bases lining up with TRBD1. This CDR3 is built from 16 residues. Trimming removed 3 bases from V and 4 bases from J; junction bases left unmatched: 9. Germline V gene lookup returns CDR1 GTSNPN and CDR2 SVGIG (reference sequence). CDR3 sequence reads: CAWRGKGTGENQPQHF. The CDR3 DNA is TGTGCCTGGAGAGGGAAAGGGACAGGGGAAAATCAGCCCCAGCATTTT.

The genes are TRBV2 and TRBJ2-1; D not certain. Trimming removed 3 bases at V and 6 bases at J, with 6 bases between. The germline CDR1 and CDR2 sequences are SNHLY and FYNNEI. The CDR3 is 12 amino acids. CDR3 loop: CASSDPVNEQFF. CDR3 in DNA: TGTGCCAGCAGTGACCCGGTCAATGAGCAGTTCTTC.

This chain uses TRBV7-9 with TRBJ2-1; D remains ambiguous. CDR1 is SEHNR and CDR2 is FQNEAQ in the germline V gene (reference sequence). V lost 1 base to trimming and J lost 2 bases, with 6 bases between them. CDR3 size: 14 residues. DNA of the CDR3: TGTGCCAGCAGCTTAGGACTGACCTACAATGAGCAGTTCTTC. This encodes CASSLGLTYNEQFF.